The source of this TCR beta chain is a study of T cell responses to AZD1222 COVID-19 vaccine. This CDR3 is 13 amino acids long. V was pared by 2 bases and J by 5 bases, with 1 base of the junction left unmatched. CDR1 SGHRS and CDR2 YFSETQ come from the germline V gene. Here immunoSEQ multiplex PCR was the method, and the copy in TCRdb shows in-frame clones only, minus some. The sample lists 100,000 to 150,000 clones, 85% to 90% occurring once. J is TRBJ1-5 and V is TRBV5-1; 7 bases map to TRBD1. The input for sequencing was peripheral blood, taken 28 days after the second AZD1222 dose. This clonotype was obtained from an adult who received the AZD1222 COVID-19 vaccine. The CDR3 spells CASSFQGDQPQHF. For the CDR3, the DNA is TGCGCCAGCAGCTTTCAGGGGGATCAGCCCCAGCATTTT.